This entry lists 18 T cell receptor beta chains sequenced from one sample in a study of T cells in Graves' hyperthyroidism and ophthalmopathy. Amplified regions were TCR beta CDR3 sequences from RNA transcripts. Initially, a first-round RT-PCR of the TCR CDR3 employed the HTBI primer set. TCRdb called the multiplex PCR reads again in MiXCR, with one record for every CDR3 protein. The sample holds 350,000 to 450,000 distinct CDR3 sequences, approximately 15% seen once. The source material was blood. The receptors derive from a woman in her sixties with Graves' hyperthyroidism.

The genes are TRBV3-1 and TRBJ2-5; 12 bases match TRBD2. This CDR3 is built from 18 residues. V gave up 1 base and J gave up 4 bases; unmatched junction bases: 10. CDR1 and CDR2 from the germline V gene are LGHDT and YNNKEL (reference sequence). The CDR3 nucleotides read TGTGCCAGCAGCCAAGGTTACCGGGCTAGCGGGAGGGGAGAGACCCAGTACTTC. Amino acid sequence: CASSQGYRASGRGETQYF.

This clonotype came up many times. The chain combines TRBV7-2 with TRBJ2-1, with D perhaps TRBD2 (7 bases). The germline V gene encodes CDR1 SGHTA and CDR2 FQGNSA. The CDR3 totals 16 residues. Trimming left V 5 bases short and J 7 bases short, with 21 bases between. The CDR3 DNA reads as TGTGCCAGCAGCCGTCGGACTAGGGGGGGAGGTAATGAGCAGTTCTTC. Translated: CASSRRTRGGGNEQFF.

This clonotype showed up many times. This chain links TRBV10-2 with TRBJ2-7; D might be TRBD2 (6 bases). V was shortened by 7 bases and J by 3 bases, with 13 bases between the two germline ends. Germline V gene lookup returns CDR1 WSHSY and CDR2 SAAADI. The CDR3 is 13 residues long. The CDR3 loop reads CASIGREVYEQYF. CDR3 in DNA: TGCGCCAGCATTGGCAGGGAGGTCTACGAGCAGTACTTC.

This chain connects TRBV4-1 to TRBJ1-3; D is uncertain. Trimming left V 0 bases short and J 2 bases short, with 11 bases between. This CDR3 contains 16 residues. The germline V gene has CDR1 MGHRA and CDR2 YSYEKL. This CDR3 is CASSQDSGLPGNTIYF. CDR3 sequence (DNA): TGCGCCAGCAGCCAAGATAGCGGGCTGCCTGGAAACACCATATATTTT.

This clonotype was found once. J is TRBJ2-5 and V is TRBV11-2; TRBD2 matches 8 bases. Germline-derived CDR1 and CDR2 are SGHAT and FQNNGV. The ends lost 5 bases at V and 5 bases at J; junction bases unmatched: 22. CDR3 length: 19 residues. The CDR3 reads CASSELAGLALSDRETQYF. DNA for the CDR3: TGTGCCAGCAGCGAGTTAGCAGGACTAGCCCTGTCCGATCGTGAGACCCAGTACTTC.

Many counts were recorded for this clonotype. The V call is TRBV12-3 or TRBV12-4, the J call TRBJ2-5; possibly TRBD1 for D (5 bases). With 8 bases removed from V and 4 bases from J, the gap between germline ends came to 14 bases. The CDR3 contains 13 residues. For the CDR3, the DNA is TGTGCCAGCGCCCTGGGGCAGGGAGAGACCCAGTACTTC. It yields the protein CASALGQGETQYF.

This clonotype was seen at least ten times. This chain uses TRBV20-1 with TRBJ2-5, with D unresolved. Trimming cost V 6 bases and J 1 base, with 9 bases left between them. This CDR3 region has 12 residues. Germline V gene lookup returns CDR1 DFQATT and CDR2 SNEGSKA (reference sequence). The CDR3 reads CSANPFQETQYF. As DNA, the CDR3 is TGCAGTGCGAATCCTTTCCAAGAGACCCAGTACTTC.

There are many counts of this clonotype. Written as DNA, the CDR3 is TGTGCCAGCGGGGCAGGGGGGCTTTCCTACAATGAGCAGTTCTTC. The encoded protein is CASGAGGLSYNEQFF. The rearrangement links TRBV13 to TRBJ2-1, with D maybe TRBD1 (7 bases). V was cut by 8 bases and J by 1 base, with 15 bases left in between. In germline, CDR1 is PRHDT, CDR2 FYEKMQ (reference sequence). This CDR3 contains 15 residues. Complete variable domain (other parts from reference TRBV13 and TRBJ2-1): AAGVIQSPRHLIKEKRETATLKCYPIPRHDTVYWYQQGPGQDPQFLISFYEKMQSDKGSIPDRFSAQQFSDYHSELNMSSLELGDSALYFCASGAGGLSYNEQFFGPGTRLTVL.

This chain links TRBV2 with TRBJ2-3; the match to TRBD2 covers 15 bases. Germline V CDR1 and CDR2: SNHLY, FYNNEI. The trim removed 2 bases at V and 0 bases at J, leaving 6 bases unmatched. The CDR3 length is 19 residues. The CDR3 region has the DNA TGTGCCAGCAGTGAATGGTTGGGACTAGCGGGAGGTAGCACAGATACGCAGTATTTT. The encoded protein is CASSEWLGLAGGSTDTQYF.

Remarks on this clonotype: This sequence may be a read error, since a much larger clone differs from it by one base. The rearrangement joins TRBV2 to TRBJ2-5; D gene uncertain. This CDR3 spans 12 amino acids. From germline, CDR1 is SNHLY and CDR2 FYNNEI. The ends were cut back, 7 bases at V and 5 bases at J, with 11 bases in the middle. CDR3 nucleotide sequence: TGTGCCAGCAATCGTGGAGAGGAGACCCAGTACTTC. It encodes CASNRGEETQYF.

Ten or more counts support this clonotype. J is TRBJ2-5 and V is TRBV12-3 or TRBV12-4; possibly TRBD1 or TRBD2 for D (7 bases each). Trimming shortened V by 1 base and J by 8 bases, and 17 bases separated the two germline ends. There are 15 residues in the CDR3. CDR3 DNA sequence: TGTGCCAGCAGTTTAGGGGGCCAGGGGGGGGACACCCAGTACTTC. Protein sequence: CASSLGGQGGDTQYF.

Many counts were recorded for this clonotype. This chain connects TRBV11-3 to TRBJ2-3; tentatively, D is TRBD1 or TRBD2 (5 bases each). Germline V CDR1 and CDR2: SGHNT, YENEEA. Trimming pared 2 bases from V and 1 base from J, leaving 13 bases between. This CDR3 contains 16 residues. Here the CDR3 DNA reads TGTGCCAGCAGCTTAAACCGGGACCCGCGCACAGATACGCAGTATTTT. It codes for CASSLNRDPRTDTQYF.

Ten or more counts support this clonotype. The chain couples TRBV6-1 to TRBJ2-3; the D is unclear. Trimming removed 5 bases at V and 5 bases at J, with 11 bases between. There are 13 residues in the CDR3. Germline CDR1 MNHNS, CDR2 SASEGT. CDR3 region: CASSRALEDTQYF. In nucleotides, the CDR3 is TGTGCCAGCAGTCGCGCCCTGGAAGATACGCAGTATTTT.

This clonotype appeared many times. Germline is not matched at one junction end, which may reflect a read error. The genes are TRBV7-7 and TRBJ2-7, with 8 bases lining up with TRBD2. Germline V gene data show CDR1 as SSHAT and CDR2 as FNYEAQ (reference sequence). The CDR3 is made up of 15 amino acids. The CDR3 loop reads CASSPLLIAGNEQYF. CDR3 nucleotide sequence: TGTGCTAGCAGCCCCCTCTTGATAGCGGGAAACGAGCAGTACTTC.

J is TRBJ2-7 and V is TRBV6-1; 9 bases are shared with TRBD1. From germline, CDR1 is MNHNS and CDR2 SASEGT. The CDR3 runs to 14 residues. V was pared by 6 bases and J by 3 bases, with 6 bases of the junction left unmatched. The CDR3 DNA reads as TGTGCCAGCAGCAGACAGGGGGGTCTCTACGAGCAGTACTTC. Protein: CASSRQGGLYEQYF.

This clonotype was detected many times. The chain links TRBV30 to TRBJ2-3; 8 bases line up with TRBD2. J gave up 4 bases and V 0 bases, and 6 bases lay outside the gene matches. The CDR3 length is 15 residues. Germline V gene sequence: CDR1 GTSNPN, CDR2 SVGIG (reference sequence). The CDR3: CAWSVRAGDPDTQYF. CDR3 DNA: TGTGCCTGGAGTGTACGAGCGGGAGATCCAGATACGCAGTATTTT.

This clonotype was observed at least ten times. The chain couples TRBV5-1 to TRBJ2-1; TRBD1 matches at 8 bases. CDR1 is SGHRS and CDR2 is YFSETQ in the germline V gene. There are 15 residues in the CDR3. V lost 4 bases, J lost 2 bases, and 5 bases stayed unmatched. CDR3 loop: CASSVYRGTYNEQFF. The CDR3 region has the DNA TGCGCCAGCAGCGTATACAGGGGGACCTACAATGAGCAGTTCTTC.

This clonotype showed up just a few times. V usage is TRBV30 and J usage is TRBJ2-5, with D uncertain. The CDR3 has 13 amino acids. The V end lost 4 bases, the J end lost 5 bases, and 14 bases lay between the germline ends. From germline, CDR1 is GTSNPN and CDR2 SVGIG (reference sequence). CDR3 in amino acids: CAWNPTARETQYF. The DNA of the CDR3 is TGTGCCTGGAATCCCACCGCCCGGGAGACCCAGTACTTC.